These 26 T cell receptor beta chains came from one sample sequenced in a study of spatial heterogeneity in lung cancer. Noted time point: blood at routine non-recurrence follow-up after resection. MiXCR, applied by TCRdb to the 5' RACE reads, yields one record per CDR3 protein. Among about 36,000 distinct CDR3 sequences listed, over 6.5% were seen once. The material sequenced was PBMCs, taken at follow-up. These receptors all stem from a male donor with early-stage non-small cell lung cancer.

In its sample, this clonotype was seen many times. This chain connects TRBV10-2 to TRBJ1-3; a weak D match, TRBD1 (5 bases). Germline-derived CDR1 and CDR2 are WSHSY and SAAADI. Trimming cost V 6 bases and J 2 bases, with 14 bases left between them. This CDR3 has 15 amino acids. The CDR3 region is CASRQGQFPGNTIYF. The DNA for the CDR3 is TGCGCCAGCAGGCAGGGCCAGTTCCCTGGAAACACCATATATTTT.

This clonotype was seen ten or more times. The V call is TRBV6-6, the J call TRBJ2-7, with 7 bases identical to TRBD1. The CDR3 loop spans 13 amino acids. V lost 8 bases, J lost 5 bases, and 9 bases stayed unmatched. CDR1 and CDR2 (germline): MNHNY, SVGAGI (reference sequence). The CDR3 nucleotides read TGTGCCAGCGGCCCAACACAGGGGAACGAGCAGTACTTC. Its protein is CASGPTQGNEQYF.

At least ten counts were recorded for this clonotype. The CDR3: CASSRLLARDNEQFF. The CDR3 nucleotides read TGTGCCAGCAGTCGGTTACTAGCGAGGGACAATGAGCAGTTCTTC. The chain uses TRBV27 and TRBJ2-1; 7 bases align to TRBD2. Looked up from germline, CDR1 is MNHEY and CDR2 is SMNVEV (reference sequence). This CDR3 spans 15 amino acids. J was trimmed by 5 bases and V by 5 bases; bases with no gene match: 9.

This chain uses TRBV12-5 with TRBJ1-5; D unresolved. Germline CDR1 LGHNT, CDR2 FRNRAP. This CDR3 has 15 amino acids. V lost 2 bases and J 2 bases, leaving 10 bases between the germline ends. The CDR3 region has the DNA TGTGCTAGTGGTTTGTGCGATCTTGGCAATCAGCCCCAGCATTTT. This encodes CASGLCDLGNQPQHF.

This clonotype appeared many times. The chain carries TRBV2 and TRBJ1-2, with 12 positions matching TRBD1. J gave up 5 bases and V 4 bases, and 8 bases lay outside the gene matches. The CDR3 sequence is 16 residues long. Per the germline V gene, CDR1 is SNHLY and CDR2 is FYNNEI. The CDR3 DNA reads TGTGCCAGCAGTGCTCCCGGGACAGGGGGCGAGTATGGCTACACCTTC. Residues: CASSAPGTGGEYGYTF.

The table lists this clonotype with many counts. The rearrangement joins TRBV6-1 to TRBJ2-3; 7 positions agree with TRBD2. CDR1 is MNHNS and CDR2 is SASEGT in the germline V gene. V shed 3 bases and J 4 bases; nucleotides not matched to a gene: 10. This CDR3 is 16 amino acids long. This chain's CDR3 is CASSESGVRISDTQYF. DNA of the CDR3: TGTGCCAGCAGTGAGAGCGGGGTCCGGATTTCAGATACGCAGTATTTT.

This clonotype was seen a few times. The CDR3 is CATSDCRQGCNQPQHF. The CDR3, as DNA: TGTGCCACCAGTGACTGTAGACAGGGTTGCAATCAGCCCCAGCATTTT. The V gene is TRBV24-1, the J gene TRBJ1-5, with 7 nucleotides matching TRBD1. Germline CDR1 KGHDR, CDR2 SFDVKD. Trimming at V came to 4 bases and at J to 2 bases, leaving 7 bases not matched to a gene. The CDR3 covers 16 residues.

This clonotype was found many times. J is TRBJ1-1 and V is TRBV12-3 or TRBV12-4; D gene unclear. This CDR3 is built from 12 residues. V lost 3 bases to trimming and J lost 6 bases, with 8 bases between them. The CDR3 protein is CASSFVLAEAFF. CDR3 in DNA: TGTGCCAGCAGTTTTGTACTGGCTGAAGCTTTCTTT.

This clonotype appeared many times. CDR3 in amino acids: CASSLSGGSYEQYF. CDR3 in DNA: TGTGCCAGCAGCTTAAGCGGGGGCTCCTACGAGCAGTACTTC. The chain couples TRBV7-9 to TRBJ2-7, with TRBD2 matching over 8 bases. The CDR3 spans 14 residues. Germline V lookup: CDR1 SEHNR, CDR2 FQNEAQ (reference sequence). J lost 0 bases, V lost 2 bases, and 0 bases had no gene match. Looking up the rest from reference TRBV7-9 and TRBJ2-7 gives the full variable domain: DTGVSQNPRHKITKRGQNVTFRCDPISEHNRLYWYRQTLGQGPEFLTYFQNEAQLEKSRLLSDRFSAERPKGSFSTLEIQRTEQGDSAMYLCASSLSGGSYEQYFGPGTRLTVT.

This clonotype was counted ten times or more. The V call is TRBV6-1, the J call TRBJ1-1; no clear D. Trimming shortened V by 2 bases and J by 8 bases, and 9 bases separated the two germline ends. Germline values: CDR1 MNHNS, CDR2 SASEGT. CDR3 length equals 12 residues. The CDR3 here is CASSEPPGEAFF. The CDR3 DNA reads TGTGCCAGCAGTGAACCTCCAGGAGAAGCTTTCTTT.

About this clonotype: A clone one base away is much larger, so this may be a read error. This chain connects TRBV18 to TRBJ2-1, with D perhaps given as TRBD1 or TRBD2 (6 bases each). Germline assignment: CDR1 KGHSH and CDR2 LQKENI. CDR3 size: 18 residues. CDR3 amino acids: CATSPPDGGETIYNEQFF. The CDR3 region has the DNA TGTGCCACCTCACCACCTGACGGGGGCGAAACAATCTACAATGAGCAGTTCTTC.

This clonotype was observed a handful of times. The CDR3 nucleotides read TGTGCCTACAGGGAGCTCCAAGAGACCCAGTACTTC. Translating gives CAYRELQETQYF. V usage is TRBV5-4 and J usage is TRBJ2-5, with D tentatively TRBD1 (6 bases). V was cut by 10 bases and J by 1 base, with 11 bases left in between. Germline V gene data show CDR1 as SGHNT and CDR2 as YYREEE (reference sequence). The CDR3 is 12 amino acids.

The chain carries TRBV9 and TRBJ2-2; the D call may be TRBD1 or TRBD2 (5 bases each). There are 15 residues in the CDR3. Trimming removed 6 bases from V and 7 bases from J, with 19 bases in between. Germline V gene sequence: CDR1 SGDLS, CDR2 YYNGEE. The CDR3 reads CASKFSGTENGELFF. The CDR3, as DNA: TGTGCCAGCAAATTCTCCGGGACGGAAAACGGGGAGCTGTTTTTT.

This clonotype was recorded at least ten times. The chain joins TRBV20-1 to TRBJ1-6, with unresolved D. V dropped 1 base and J dropped 9 bases, with 16 bases sitting between them. The CDR3 consists of 15 residues. Germline lookup yields CDR1 DFQATT and CDR2 SNEGSKA (reference sequence). CDR3 nucleotide sequence: TGCAGTGCTAGAGGGAAAGAACAGAATAGTTCACCCCTCCACTTT. Encoded protein: CSARGKEQNSSPLHF.

The V call is TRBV5-1, the J call TRBJ2-2; 7 bases are shared with TRBD1. CDR1 and CDR2 (germline): SGHRS, YFSETQ. The ends lost 4 bases at V and 0 bases at J; junction bases unmatched: 6. This CDR3 has 16 amino acids. The CDR3 sequence: CASSLTGDPNTGELFF. DNA for the CDR3: TGCGCCAGCAGCCTCACAGGGGACCCGAACACCGGGGAGCTGTTTTTT.

This rearrangement joins TRBV30 to TRBJ1-1; D call uncertain. The germline V gene has CDR1 GTSNPN and CDR2 SVGIG (reference sequence). Trimming removed 2 bases from V and 6 bases from J, with 4 bases in between. The CDR3 is 10 residues long. DNA of the CDR3: TGTGCCTGGAGTATGTCTGAAGCTTTCTTT. Encoded protein: CAWSMSEAFF.

This clonotype appeared many times. The chain has TRBV6-4 and TRBJ2-1; 11 bases fit TRBD1. In germline, CDR1 is MRHNA, CDR2 SNTAGT. Trimming at V came to 6 bases and at J to 10 bases, leaving 8 bases not matched to a gene. CDR3 length: 14 amino acids. The CDR3, as DNA: TGTGCCAGCAGCCCCGGACAGGGGGCTCAGGAGCAGTTCTTC. Encoded protein: CASSPGQGAQEQFF.

The chain joins TRBV13 to TRBJ2-4; 9 positions match TRBD2. The CDR3 has 18 amino acids. Germline V gene sequence: CDR1 PRHDT, CDR2 FYEKMQ (reference sequence). With 5 bases clipped from V and 0 bases from J, the junction kept 11 bases outside the gene matches. The CDR3 bases are TGTGCCAGCAGCCACAGCACTAGCGGGTCCCTAGCCAAAAACATTCAGTACTTC. Protein sequence: CASSHSTSGSLAKNIQYF.

Ten or more counts support this clonotype. The rearrangement uses TRBV2 and TRBJ2-5; D might be TRBD1 (6 bases). Deletions cut 3 bases from V and 4 bases from J, with 15 bases between. CDR1 and CDR2 from the germline V gene are SNHLY and FYNNEI. The CDR3 is 15 amino acids. The CDR3 here is CASSESTGGIETQYF. In DNA, the CDR3 is TGTGCCAGCAGTGAGTCGACAGGAGGTATAGAGACCCAGTACTTC.

This clonotype has at least ten counts. V and J are TRBV29-1 and TRBJ2-1; TRBD2 is a possible D gene (6 bases). The ends were cut back, 6 bases at V and 10 bases at J, with 16 bases in the middle. The CDR3 covers 12 residues. In germline, CDR1 is SQVTM, CDR2 ANQGSEA. CDR3 loop: CSVDSGRREQFF. Here the CDR3 DNA reads TGCAGCGTCGATAGCGGACGGAGGGAGCAGTTCTTC.

The chain combines TRBV29-1 with TRBJ2-1, with 12 bases fitting TRBD2. V gave up 3 bases and J gave up 8 bases; unmatched junction bases: 11. Germline CDR1 and CDR2: SQVTM and ANQGSEA. This CDR3 contains 16 residues. CDR3 region: CSVDPWASGGADEQFF. The CDR3 DNA sequence: TGCAGCGTTGACCCCTGGGCTAGCGGGGGGGCGGATGAGCAGTTCTTC.

This clonotype was seen ten or more times. The CDR3 region has the DNA TGTGCCAGTAGTTCGGGGGTGAACGAGCAGTACTTC. Translating it yields CASSSGVNEQYF. The gene calls are TRBV19 and TRBJ2-7; possible D gene TRBD2, 6 bases. The germline V gene encodes CDR1 LNHDA and CDR2 SQIVND (reference sequence). V dropped 5 bases and J dropped 5 bases, with 10 bases sitting between them. The CDR3 has 12 amino acids.

At least ten counts were recorded for this clonotype. The rearrangement uses TRBV27 and TRBJ2-5; D not resolved. This CDR3 region has 14 residues. V lost 6 bases to trimming and J lost 2 bases, with 13 bases between them. CDR1 MNHEY and CDR2 SMNVEV come from the germline V gene (reference sequence). As DNA, the CDR3 is TGTGCCAGCAGCTCGGTGCTGCGACAAGAGACCCAGTACTTC. Amino acid sequence: CASSSVLRQETQYF.

This clonotype has ten or more counts. V usage is TRBV14 and J usage is TRBJ1-3; TRBD1 matches 7 bases. V lost 4 bases and J lost 2; bases outside the gene matches: 5. This CDR3 spans 15 amino acids. CDR1 is SGHDN and CDR2 is FVKESK in the germline V gene. CDR3: CASSLPGTAGNTIYF. For the CDR3, the DNA is TGTGCCAGCAGCCTTCCCGGGACAGCTGGAAACACCATATATTTT.

This clonotype was counted ten times or more. The chain employs TRBV11-2 and TRBJ2-1, with a possible D match to TRBD2 (6 bases). The CDR3 has 13 amino acids. V lost 5 bases, J lost 7 bases, and 12 bases lay in between. In germline, CDR1 is SGHAT, CDR2 FQNNGV. CDR3 protein: CASSIGGWNEQFF. Here the CDR3 DNA reads TGTGCCAGCAGCATCGGGGGTTGGAATGAGCAGTTCTTC.

This clonotype appeared many times. This chain uses TRBV11-2 with TRBJ2-2; TRBD1 is a possible D gene (6 bases). The V gene's germline CDR1 is SGHAT and CDR2 FQNNGV. The CDR3 contains 14 residues. The V and J ends lost 0 bases and 10 bases respectively, with 12 bases between them. The CDR3 loop reads CASSLDPGTSELFF. CDR3 sequence (DNA): TGTGCCAGCAGCTTAGATCCCGGGACATCGGAGCTGTTTTTT.